The clone carrying this TCR beta chain was seen repeatedly, ten times or more. This entry comes from a study of spatial heterogeneity in lung cancer. Overall study context: The donor group consisted of around 66 patients who had untreated, early-stage non-small cell lung cancer.

The time point: blood at routine non-recurrence follow-up after resection. No cell sorting; template was whole RNA from tumor, lung tissue or PBMC. TCRdb re-derived calls from the 5' RACE reads in MiXCR, one entry per CDR3 protein. The data contain tens of thousands of distinct CDR3 sequences, about 7.9% of them singletons. Germline V gene lookup returns CDR1 MNHEY and CDR2 SVGAGI. The V gene lost 0 bases and the J gene lost 5 bases, with 14 bases spanning the gap. The CDR3 covers 15 residues. This material consisted of PBMCs, taken at follow-up. The source of this sequence is a male donor with early-stage non-small cell lung cancer. The V and J genes are TRBV6-5 and TRBJ2-7, with a weak D call TRBD1 (5 bases). Here the CDR3 DNA reads TGTGCCAGCAGTTACTCGATGTTGACAGTTAACGAGCAGTACTTC. It codes for CASSYSMLTVNEQYF.